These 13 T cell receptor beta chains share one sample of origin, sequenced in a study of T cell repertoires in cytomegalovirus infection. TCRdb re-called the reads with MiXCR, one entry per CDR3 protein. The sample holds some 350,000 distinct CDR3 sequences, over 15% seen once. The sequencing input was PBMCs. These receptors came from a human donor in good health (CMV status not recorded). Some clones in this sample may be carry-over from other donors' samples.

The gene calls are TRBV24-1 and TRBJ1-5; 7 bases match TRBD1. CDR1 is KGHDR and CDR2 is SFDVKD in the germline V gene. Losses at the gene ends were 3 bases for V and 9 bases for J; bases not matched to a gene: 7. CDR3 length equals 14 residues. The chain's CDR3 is CATSDQGDRRPQHF. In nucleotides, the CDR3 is TGTGCCACCAGTGATCAGGGGGACCGACGGCCCCAGCATTTT.

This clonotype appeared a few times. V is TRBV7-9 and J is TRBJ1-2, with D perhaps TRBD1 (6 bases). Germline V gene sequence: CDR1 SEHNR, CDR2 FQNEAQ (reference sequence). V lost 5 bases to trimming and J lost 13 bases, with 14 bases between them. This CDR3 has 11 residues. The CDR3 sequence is CASSPEAGVTF. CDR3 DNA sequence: TGTGCCAGCAGCCCAGAGGCAGGGGTCACCTTC.

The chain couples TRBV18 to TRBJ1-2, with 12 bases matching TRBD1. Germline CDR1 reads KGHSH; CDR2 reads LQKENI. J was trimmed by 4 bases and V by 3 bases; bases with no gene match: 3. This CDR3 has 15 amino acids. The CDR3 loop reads CASSPGTGGIYGYTF. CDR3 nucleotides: TGTGCCAGCTCACCCGGGACAGGGGGCATCTATGGCTACACCTTC.

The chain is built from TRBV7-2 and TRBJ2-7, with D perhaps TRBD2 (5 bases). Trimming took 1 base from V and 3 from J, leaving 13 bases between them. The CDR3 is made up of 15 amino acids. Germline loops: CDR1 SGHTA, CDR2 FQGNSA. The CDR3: CASSLVGSGFYEQYF. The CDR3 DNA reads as TGTGCCAGCAGCTTAGTCGGTTCGGGATTCTACGAGCAGTACTTC.

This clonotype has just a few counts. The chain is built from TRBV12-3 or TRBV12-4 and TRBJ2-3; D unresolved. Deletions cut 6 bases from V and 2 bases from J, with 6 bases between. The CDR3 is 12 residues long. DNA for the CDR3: TGTGCCAGCAGGTTGCTCACAGATACGCAGTATTTT. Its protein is CASRLLTDTQYF.

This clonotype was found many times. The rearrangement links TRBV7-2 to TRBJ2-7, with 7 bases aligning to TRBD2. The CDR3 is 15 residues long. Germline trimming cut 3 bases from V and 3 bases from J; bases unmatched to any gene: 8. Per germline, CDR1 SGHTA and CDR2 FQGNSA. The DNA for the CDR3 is TGTGCCAGCAGCTTCGGTCTAGCGGTCCTCTACGAGCAGTACTTC. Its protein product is CASSFGLAVLYEQYF.

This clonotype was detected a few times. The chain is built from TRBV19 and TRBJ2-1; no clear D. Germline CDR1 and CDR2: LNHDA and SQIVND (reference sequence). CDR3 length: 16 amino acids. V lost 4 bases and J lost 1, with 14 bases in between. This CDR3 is CASSKDSGRSYNEQFF. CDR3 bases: TGTGCCAGTAGTAAGGATTCGGGTCGTTCCTACAATGAGCAGTTCTTC.

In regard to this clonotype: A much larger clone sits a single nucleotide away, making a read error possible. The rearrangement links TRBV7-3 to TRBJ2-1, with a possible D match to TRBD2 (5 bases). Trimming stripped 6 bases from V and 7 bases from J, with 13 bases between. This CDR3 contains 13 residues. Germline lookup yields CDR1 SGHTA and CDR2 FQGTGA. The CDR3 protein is CASSRELVNEQFF. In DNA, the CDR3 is TGTGCCAGCAGTCGAGAACTAGTGAATGAGCAGTTCTTC.

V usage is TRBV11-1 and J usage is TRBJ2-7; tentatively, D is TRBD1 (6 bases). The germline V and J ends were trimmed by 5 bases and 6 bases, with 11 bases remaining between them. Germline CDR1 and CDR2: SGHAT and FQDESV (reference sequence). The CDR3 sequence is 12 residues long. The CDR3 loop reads CASSHTGREQYF. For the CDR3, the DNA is TGTGCCAGCAGCCATACAGGGCGCGAGCAGTACTTC.

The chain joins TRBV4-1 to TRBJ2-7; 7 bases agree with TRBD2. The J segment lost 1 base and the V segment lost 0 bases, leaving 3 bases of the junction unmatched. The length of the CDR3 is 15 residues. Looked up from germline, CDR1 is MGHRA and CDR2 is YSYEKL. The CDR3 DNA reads TGCGCCAGCAGCCAAGATGCTAGCGGATCCTACGAGCAGTACTTC. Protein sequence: CASSQDASGSYEQYF.

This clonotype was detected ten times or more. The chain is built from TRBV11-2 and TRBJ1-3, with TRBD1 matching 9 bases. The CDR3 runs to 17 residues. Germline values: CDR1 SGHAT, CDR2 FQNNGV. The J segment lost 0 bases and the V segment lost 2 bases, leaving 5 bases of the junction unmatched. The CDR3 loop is CASSLRGTGFSGNTIYF. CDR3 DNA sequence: TGTGCCAGCAGCTTACGCGGGACAGGGTTCTCTGGAAACACCATATATTTT.

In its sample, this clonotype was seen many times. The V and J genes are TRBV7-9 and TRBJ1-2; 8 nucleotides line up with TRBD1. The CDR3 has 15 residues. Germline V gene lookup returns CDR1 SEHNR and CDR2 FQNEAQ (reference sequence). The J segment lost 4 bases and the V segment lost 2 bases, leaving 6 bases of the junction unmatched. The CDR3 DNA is TGTGCCAGCAGCTTACCCGGACAGGGAGGCTATGGCTACACCTTC. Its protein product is CASSLPGQGGYGYTF.

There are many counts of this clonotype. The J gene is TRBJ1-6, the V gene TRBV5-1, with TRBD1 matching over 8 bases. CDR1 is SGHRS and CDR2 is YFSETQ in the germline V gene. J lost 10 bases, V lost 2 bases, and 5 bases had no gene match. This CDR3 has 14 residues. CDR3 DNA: TGCGCCAGCAGCTTCGGACAGGGCGACTCACCCCTCCACTTT. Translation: CASSFGQGDSPLHF.